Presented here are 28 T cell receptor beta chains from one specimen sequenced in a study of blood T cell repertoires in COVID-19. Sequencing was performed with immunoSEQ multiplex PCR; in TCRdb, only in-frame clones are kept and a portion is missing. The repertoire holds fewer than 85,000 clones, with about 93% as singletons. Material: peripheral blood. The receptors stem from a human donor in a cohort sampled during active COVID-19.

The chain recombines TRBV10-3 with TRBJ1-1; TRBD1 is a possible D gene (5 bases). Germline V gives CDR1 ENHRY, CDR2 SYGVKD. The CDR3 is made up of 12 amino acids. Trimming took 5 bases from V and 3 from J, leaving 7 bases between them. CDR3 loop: CAISQGYTEAFF. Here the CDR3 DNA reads TGTGCCATCAGTCAGGGTTACACTGAAGCTTTCTTT.

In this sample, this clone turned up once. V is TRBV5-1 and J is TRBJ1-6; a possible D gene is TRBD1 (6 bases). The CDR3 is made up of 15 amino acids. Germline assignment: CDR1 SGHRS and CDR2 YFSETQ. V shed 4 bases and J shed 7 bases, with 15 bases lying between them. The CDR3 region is CASSPTQGANSPLHF. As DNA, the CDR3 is TGCGCCAGCAGCCCCACACAGGGTGCGAATTCACCCCTCCACTTT.

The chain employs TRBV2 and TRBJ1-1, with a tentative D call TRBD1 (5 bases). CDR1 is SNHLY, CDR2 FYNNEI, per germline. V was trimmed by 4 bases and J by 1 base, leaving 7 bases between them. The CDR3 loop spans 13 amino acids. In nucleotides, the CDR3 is TGTGCCAGCAGTGGGGGCGGGAACACTGAAGCTTTCTTT. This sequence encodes CASSGGGNTEAFF.

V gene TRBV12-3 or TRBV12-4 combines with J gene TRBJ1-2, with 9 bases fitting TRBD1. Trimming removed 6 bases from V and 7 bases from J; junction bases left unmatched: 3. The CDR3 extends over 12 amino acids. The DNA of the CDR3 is TGTGCCAGCAGCACAGGGGGCCGTGGCTACACCTTC. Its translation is CASSTGGRGYTF.

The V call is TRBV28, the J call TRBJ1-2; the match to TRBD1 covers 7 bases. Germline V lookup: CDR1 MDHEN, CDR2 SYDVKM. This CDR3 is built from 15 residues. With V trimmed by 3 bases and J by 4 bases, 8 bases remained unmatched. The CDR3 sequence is CASSFGAPGGYGYTF. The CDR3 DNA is TGTGCCAGCAGTTTTGGGGCCCCAGGGGGCTATGGCTACACCTTC.

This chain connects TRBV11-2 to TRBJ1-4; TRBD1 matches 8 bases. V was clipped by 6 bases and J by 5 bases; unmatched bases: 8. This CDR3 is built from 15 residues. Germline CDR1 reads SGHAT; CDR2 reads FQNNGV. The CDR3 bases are TGTGCCAGCAGAAGTTACAGGGACAGGAATGAAAAACTGTTTTTT. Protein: CASRSYRDRNEKLFF.

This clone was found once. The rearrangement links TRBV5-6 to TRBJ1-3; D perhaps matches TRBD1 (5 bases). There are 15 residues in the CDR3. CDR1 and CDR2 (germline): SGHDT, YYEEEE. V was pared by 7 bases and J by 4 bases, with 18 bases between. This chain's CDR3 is CASSTQGTAGNTIYF. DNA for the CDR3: TGTGCCAGCTCCACGCAGGGTACAGCCGGAAACACCATATATTTT.

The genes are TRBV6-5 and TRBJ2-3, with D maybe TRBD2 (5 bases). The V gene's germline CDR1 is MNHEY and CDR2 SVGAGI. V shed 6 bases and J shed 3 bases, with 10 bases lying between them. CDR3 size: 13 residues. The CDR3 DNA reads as TGTGCCAGCAGCCCCGGACTGACAGATACGCAGTATTTT. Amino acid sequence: CASSPGLTDTQYF.

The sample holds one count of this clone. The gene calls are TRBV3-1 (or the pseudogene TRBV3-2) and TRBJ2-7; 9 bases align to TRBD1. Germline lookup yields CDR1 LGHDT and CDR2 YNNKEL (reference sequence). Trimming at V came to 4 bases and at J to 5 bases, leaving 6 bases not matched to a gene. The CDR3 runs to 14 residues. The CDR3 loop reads CASSPRQGGNEQYF. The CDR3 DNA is TGTGCCAGCAGCCCTAGACAGGGGGGGAACGAGCAGTACTTC.

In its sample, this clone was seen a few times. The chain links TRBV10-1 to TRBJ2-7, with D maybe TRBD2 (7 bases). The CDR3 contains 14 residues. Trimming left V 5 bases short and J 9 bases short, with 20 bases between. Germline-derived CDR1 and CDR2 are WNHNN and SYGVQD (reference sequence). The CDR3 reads CASSTGGGEAGQYF. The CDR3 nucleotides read TGCGCCAGCAGTACCGGAGGGGGGGAGGCAGGGCAGTACTTC.

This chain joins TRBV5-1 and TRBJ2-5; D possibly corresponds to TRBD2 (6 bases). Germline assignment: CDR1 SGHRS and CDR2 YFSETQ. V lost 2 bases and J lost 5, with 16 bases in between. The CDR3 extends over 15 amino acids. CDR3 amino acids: CASSFGGADGETQYF. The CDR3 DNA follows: TGCGCCAGCAGCTTTGGCGGGGCCGACGGGGAGACCCAGTACTTC.

The CDR3: CASSWPRSGGPDLETQYF. CDR3 sequence (DNA): TGCGCCAGCAGCTGGCCGCGTAGCGGGGGGCCGGATCTAGAGACCCAGTACTTC. The chain links TRBV5-1 to TRBJ2-5; 10 positions match TRBD2. The CDR3 extends over 18 amino acids. Germline V CDR1 and CDR2: SGHRS, YFSETQ. V dropped 3 bases and J dropped 4; count of bases not matched to a gene: 15.

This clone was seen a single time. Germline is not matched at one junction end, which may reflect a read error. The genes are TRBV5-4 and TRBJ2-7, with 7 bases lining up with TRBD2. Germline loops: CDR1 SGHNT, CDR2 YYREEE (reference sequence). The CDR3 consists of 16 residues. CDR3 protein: CASRLDRAGSPYEQYF. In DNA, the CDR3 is TGTGCCAGCAGGTTGGACCGAGCGGGGAGTCCCTACGAGCAGTACTTC.

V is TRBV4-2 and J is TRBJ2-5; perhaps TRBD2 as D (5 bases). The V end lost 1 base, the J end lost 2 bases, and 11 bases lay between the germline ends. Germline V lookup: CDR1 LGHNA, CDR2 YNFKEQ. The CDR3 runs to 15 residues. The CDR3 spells CASSQGPGNQETQYF. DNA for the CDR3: TGTGCCAGCAGCCAAGGTCCCGGGAATCAAGAGACCCAGTACTTC.

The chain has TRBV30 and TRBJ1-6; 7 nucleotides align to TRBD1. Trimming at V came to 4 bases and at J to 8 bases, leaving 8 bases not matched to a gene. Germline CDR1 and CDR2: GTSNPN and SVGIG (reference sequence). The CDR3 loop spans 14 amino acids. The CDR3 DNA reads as TGTGCCTGGACCCCCGACAGGGTGCATTCACCCCTCCACTTT. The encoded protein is CAWTPDRVHSPLHF.

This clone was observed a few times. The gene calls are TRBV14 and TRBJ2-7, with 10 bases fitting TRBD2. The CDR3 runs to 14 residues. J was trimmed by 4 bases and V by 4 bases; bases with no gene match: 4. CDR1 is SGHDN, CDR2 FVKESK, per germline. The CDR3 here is CASSPSGGIYEQYF. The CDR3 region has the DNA TGTGCCAGCAGCCCTAGCGGGGGAATTTACGAGCAGTACTTC.

This CDR3 is CASGTRANEQYF. Written as DNA, the CDR3 is TGTGCCAGCGGGACTCGGGCGAACGAGCAGTACTTC. The chain uses TRBV4-2 and TRBJ2-7; TRBD2 is a possible D gene (6 bases). The ends were cut back, 8 bases at V and 5 bases at J, with 13 bases in the middle. CDR3 length: 12 residues. The germline CDR1 and CDR2 sequences are LGHNA and YNFKEQ.

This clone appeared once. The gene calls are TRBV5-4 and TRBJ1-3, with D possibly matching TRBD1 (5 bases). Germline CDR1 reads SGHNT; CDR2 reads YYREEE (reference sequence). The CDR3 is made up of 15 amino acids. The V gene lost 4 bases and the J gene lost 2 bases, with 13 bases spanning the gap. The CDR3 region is CASSIQGLAGNTIYF. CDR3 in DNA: TGTGCCAGCAGCATTCAGGGTTTGGCTGGAAACACCATATATTTT.

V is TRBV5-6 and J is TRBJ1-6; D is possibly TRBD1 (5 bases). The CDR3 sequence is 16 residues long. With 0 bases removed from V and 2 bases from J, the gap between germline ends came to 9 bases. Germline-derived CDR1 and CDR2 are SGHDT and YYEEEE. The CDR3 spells CASSLGGDPYNSPLHF. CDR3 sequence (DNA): TGTGCCAGCAGCTTGGGGGGGGACCCCTATAATTCACCCCTCCACTTT.

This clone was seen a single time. CDR3 DNA: TGTGCCAGCAGTCTACAGGGGGTGGAAGGAAACACCATATATTTT. This gives the protein CASSLQGVEGNTIYF. The chain has TRBV28 and TRBJ1-3; TRBD1 matches 8 bases. Germline loops: CDR1 MDHEN, CDR2 SYDVKM. The J segment lost 4 bases and the V segment lost 5 bases, leaving 7 bases of the junction unmatched. The CDR3 has 15 residues.

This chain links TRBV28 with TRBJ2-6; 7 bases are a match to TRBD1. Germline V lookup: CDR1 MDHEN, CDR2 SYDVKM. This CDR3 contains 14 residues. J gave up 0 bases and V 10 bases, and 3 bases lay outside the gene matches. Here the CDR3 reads CATDRASGANVLTF. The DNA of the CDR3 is TGTGCCACCGACAGGGCCTCTGGGGCCAACGTCCTGACTTTC.

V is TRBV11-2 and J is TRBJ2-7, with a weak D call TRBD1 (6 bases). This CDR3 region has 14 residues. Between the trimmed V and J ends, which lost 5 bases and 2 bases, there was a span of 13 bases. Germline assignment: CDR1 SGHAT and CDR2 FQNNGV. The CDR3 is CASSARTAPYEQYF. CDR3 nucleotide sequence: TGTGCCAGCAGCGCTAGGACAGCACCCTACGAGCAGTACTTC.

The chain's CDR3 is CASETEGTYGYTF. CDR3 bases: TGTGCCAGCGAGACGGAGGGCACGTACGGCTACACCTTC. The chain couples TRBV6-5 to TRBJ1-2; D not resolved. This CDR3 has 13 residues. Between the trimmed V and J ends, which lost 8 bases and 8 bases, there was a span of 18 bases. Germline V lookup: CDR1 MNHEY, CDR2 SVGAGI.

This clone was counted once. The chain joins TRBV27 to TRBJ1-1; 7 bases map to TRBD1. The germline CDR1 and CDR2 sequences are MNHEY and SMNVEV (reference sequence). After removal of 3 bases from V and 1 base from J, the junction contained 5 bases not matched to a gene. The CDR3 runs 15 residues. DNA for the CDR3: TGTGCCAGCAGTTTGGGGCAGGGGGGGAACACTGAAGCTTTCTTT. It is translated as CASSLGQGGNTEAFF.

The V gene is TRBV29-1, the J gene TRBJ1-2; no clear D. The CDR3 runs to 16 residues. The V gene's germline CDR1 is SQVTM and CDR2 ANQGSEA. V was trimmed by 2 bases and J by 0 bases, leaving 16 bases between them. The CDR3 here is CSVETFQEPANYGYTF. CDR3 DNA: TGCAGCGTTGAAACATTCCAAGAACCAGCTAACTATGGCTACACCTTC.

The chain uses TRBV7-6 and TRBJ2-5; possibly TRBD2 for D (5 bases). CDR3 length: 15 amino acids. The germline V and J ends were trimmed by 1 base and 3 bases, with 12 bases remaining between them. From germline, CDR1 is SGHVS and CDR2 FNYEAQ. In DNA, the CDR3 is TGTGCCAGCAGCTTAGGGTACGGAGGCGAAGAGACCCAGTACTTC. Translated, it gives CASSLGYGGEETQYF.

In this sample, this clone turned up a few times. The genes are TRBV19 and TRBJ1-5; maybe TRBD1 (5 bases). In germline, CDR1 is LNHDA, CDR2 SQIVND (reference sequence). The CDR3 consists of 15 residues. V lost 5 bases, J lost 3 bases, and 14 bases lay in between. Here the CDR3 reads CASSYQGSSNQPQHF. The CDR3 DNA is TGTGCCAGTAGTTATCAGGGATCTTCCAATCAGCCCCAGCATTTT.

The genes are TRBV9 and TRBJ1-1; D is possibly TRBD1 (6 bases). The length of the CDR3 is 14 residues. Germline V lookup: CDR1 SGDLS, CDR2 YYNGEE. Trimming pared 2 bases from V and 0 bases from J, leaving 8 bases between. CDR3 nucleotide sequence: TGTGCCAGCAGCGTTGCAGGGGTGAACACTGAAGCTTTCTTT. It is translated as CASSVAGVNTEAFF.